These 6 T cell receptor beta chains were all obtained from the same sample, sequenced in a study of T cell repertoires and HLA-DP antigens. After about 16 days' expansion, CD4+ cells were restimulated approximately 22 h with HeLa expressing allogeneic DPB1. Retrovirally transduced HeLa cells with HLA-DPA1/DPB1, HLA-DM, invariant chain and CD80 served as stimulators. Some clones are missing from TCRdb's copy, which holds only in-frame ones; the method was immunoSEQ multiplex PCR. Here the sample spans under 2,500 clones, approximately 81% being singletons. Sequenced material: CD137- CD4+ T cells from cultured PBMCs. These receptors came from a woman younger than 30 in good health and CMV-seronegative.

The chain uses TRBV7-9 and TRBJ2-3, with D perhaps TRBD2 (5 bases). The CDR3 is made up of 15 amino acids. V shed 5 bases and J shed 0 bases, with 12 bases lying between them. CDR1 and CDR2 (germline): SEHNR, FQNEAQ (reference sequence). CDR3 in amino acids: CASSRPRTSTDTQYF. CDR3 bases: TGTGCCAGCAGCCGGCCCAGGACTAGCACAGATACGCAGTATTTT.

CDR3 region: CASSLGLAGDYNEQFF. CDR3 coding DNA: TGTGCCAGCAGCCTCGGACTAGCGGGGGACTACAATGAGCAGTTCTTC. The chain couples TRBV7-9 to TRBJ2-1, with TRBD2 identical over 13 bases. V lost 5 bases to trimming and J lost 3 bases; unmatched junction nucleotides: 4. This CDR3 is built from 16 residues. The germline gives CDR1 SEHNR, CDR2 FQNEAQ (reference sequence).

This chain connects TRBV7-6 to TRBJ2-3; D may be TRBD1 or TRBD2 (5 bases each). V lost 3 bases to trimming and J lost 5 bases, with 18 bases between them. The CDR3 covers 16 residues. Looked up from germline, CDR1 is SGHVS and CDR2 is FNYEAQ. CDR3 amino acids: CASSFVGGAGVDTQYF. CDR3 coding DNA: TGTGCCAGCAGCTTCGTCGGTGGGGCCGGGGTAGATACGCAGTATTTT.

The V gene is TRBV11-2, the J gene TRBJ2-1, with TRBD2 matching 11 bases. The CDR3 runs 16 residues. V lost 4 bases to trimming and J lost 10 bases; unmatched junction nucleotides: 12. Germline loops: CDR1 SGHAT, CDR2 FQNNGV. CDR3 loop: CASSSTILAGGWEQFF. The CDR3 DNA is TGTGCCAGCAGCTCCACAATTCTAGCGGGGGGTTGGGAGCAGTTCTTC.

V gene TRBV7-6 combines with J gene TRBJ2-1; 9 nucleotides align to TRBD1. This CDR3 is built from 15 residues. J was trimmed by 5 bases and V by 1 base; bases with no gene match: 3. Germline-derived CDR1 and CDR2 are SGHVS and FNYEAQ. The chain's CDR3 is CASSLVGQGNNEQFF. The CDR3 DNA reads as TGTGCCAGCAGCTTAGTTGGACAGGGGAACAATGAGCAGTTCTTC.

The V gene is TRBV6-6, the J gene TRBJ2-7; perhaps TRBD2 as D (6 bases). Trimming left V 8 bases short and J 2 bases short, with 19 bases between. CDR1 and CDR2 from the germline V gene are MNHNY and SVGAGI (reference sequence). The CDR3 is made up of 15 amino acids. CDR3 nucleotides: TGTGCCAGCCGTCCGGCTAGGAGGGATCCCTACGAGCAGTACTTC. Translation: CASRPARRDPYEQYF.